A single sample gave rise to the 31 T cell receptor beta chains below, sequenced in a study of blood T cell repertoires in COVID-19. The protocol was immunoSEQ multiplex PCR, while the TCRdb copy is restricted to in-frame clones and leaves out a portion. The sample lists 37,000 or so clones; roughly 80% were seen once. The sequenced sample was peripheral blood. The receptors come from a man aged 60-69 years with active COVID-19.

This clone occurred a few times. The chain uses TRBV5-5 and TRBJ1-5; no clear D. This CDR3 is built from 15 residues. Trimming left V 0 bases short and J 4 bases short, with 11 bases between. Germline assignment: CDR1 SGHKS and CDR2 YYEKEE (reference sequence). CDR3 in amino acids: CASSLEGGGNQPQHF. Written as DNA, the CDR3 is TGTGCCAGCAGCTTGGAGGGAGGAGGGAATCAGCCCCAGCATTTT.

The rearrangement joins TRBV7-2 to TRBJ1-6, with D perhaps TRBD1 (5 bases). The CDR3 runs to 15 residues. With 4 bases removed from V and 6 bases from J, the gap between germline ends came to 13 bases. The germline gives CDR1 SGHTA, CDR2 FQGNSA. The CDR3 DNA reads TGTGCCAGCAGCTGGTCAGGGCTATTTAATTCACCCCTCCACTTT. Translated, it gives CASSWSGLFNSPLHF.

The chain has TRBV5-1 and TRBJ1-2; D might be TRBD1 (5 bases). Germline-derived CDR1 and CDR2 are SGHRS and YFSETQ. The CDR3 has 14 residues. V was pared by 4 bases and J by 4 bases, with 14 bases between. The DNA for the CDR3 is TGCGCCAGCAGCGAAAGACAGACCCGCTATGGCTACACCTTC. Its protein product is CASSERQTRYGYTF.

The chain combines TRBV9 with TRBJ1-4; 7 bases fit TRBD1. This CDR3 has 15 amino acids. Germline V gives CDR1 SGDLS, CDR2 YYNGEE. The ends lost 0 bases at V and 3 bases at J; junction bases unmatched: 2. The CDR3 DNA sequence: TGTGCCAGCAGCGTAGCTACAGGGGCTAATGAAAAACTGTTTTTT. This gives the protein CASSVATGANEKLFF.

This rearrangement joins TRBV13 to TRBJ2-1, with TRBD2 matching over 11 bases. The CDR3 contains 15 residues. Germline CDR1 is PRHDT and CDR2 is FYEKMQ (reference sequence). J lost 7 bases, V lost 7 bases, and 9 bases had no gene match. CDR3 sequence: CASTGTSGSANEQFF. The CDR3 bases are TGTGCCAGCACCGGAACTAGCGGGAGTGCGAATGAGCAGTTCTTC.

This clone was seen a handful of times. The J gene is TRBJ2-1, the V gene TRBV5-4, with 9 bases lining up with TRBD2. The CDR3 is 16 amino acids. V was clipped by 4 bases and J by 9 bases; unmatched bases: 14. The germline gives CDR1 SGHNT, CDR2 YYREEE (reference sequence). Here the CDR3 reads CASSPLGGGAGVEQFF. In DNA form, the CDR3 reads TGTGCCAGCAGCCCCCTCGGCGGGGGGGCCGGGGTTGAGCAGTTCTTC.

The gene calls are TRBV4-3 and TRBJ1-3; the match to TRBD1 covers 8 bases. Germline values: CDR1 LGHNA, CDR2 YSLEER. Trimming cost V 3 bases and J 4 bases; bases outside gene matches: 8. The length of the CDR3 is 16 residues. The CDR3 nucleotides are TGCGCCAGCAGCCAGGACCGACAGGGGAGCGGAAACACCATATATTTT. As protein: CASSQDRQGSGNTIYF.

The CDR3 loop is CASSLRRTGGRNEQFF. The CDR3 nucleotides read TGTGCCAGCAGCTTGAGGAGGACAGGGGGCCGCAATGAGCAGTTCTTC. This chain joins TRBV5-6 and TRBJ2-1; TRBD1 agrees at 11 bases. The CDR3 has 16 residues. CDR1 and CDR2 (germline): SGHDT, YYEEEE. V trimming: 1 base; J trimming: 6 bases; junction bases outside the gene matches: 6.

The chain recombines TRBV14 with TRBJ1-3; a weak D match, TRBD1 (5 bases). The CDR3 has 13 residues. V lost 9 bases to trimming and J lost 1 base, with 10 bases between them. Germline loops: CDR1 SGHDN, CDR2 FVKESK. CDR3 sequence: CASDSASGNTIYF. DNA for the CDR3: TGTGCCAGTGACAGCGCGTCTGGAAACACCATATATTTT.

The genes are TRBV7-2 and TRBJ2-1; 9 bases fit TRBD1. V was clipped by 5 bases and J by 5 bases; unmatched bases: 16. Germline V gene lookup returns CDR1 SGHTA and CDR2 FQGNSA. The CDR3 contains 18 residues. In nucleotides, the CDR3 is TGTGCCAGCAGCCTATCTGGGACCGGGACAGGGTACAACAATGAGCAGTTCTTC. Translated, it gives CASSLSGTGTGYNNEQFF.

Regarding this clone: Other nucleotide sequences in the sample specify the same CDR3. The chain is built from TRBV11-1 and TRBJ1-1, with D maybe TRBD1 (6 bases). The ends were cut back, 2 bases at V and 5 bases at J, with 9 bases in the middle. Germline V gene sequence: CDR1 SGHAT, CDR2 FQDESV (reference sequence). There are 13 residues in the CDR3. The CDR3 loop is CASSLYRETEAFF. CDR3 nucleotides: TGTGCCAGCAGCTTATACAGGGAAACTGAAGCTTTCTTT.

The chain employs TRBV18 and TRBJ1-1; D uncertain. V dropped 4 bases and J dropped 1 base, with 13 bases sitting between them. Germline V gene lookup returns CDR1 KGHSH and CDR2 LQKENI. The length of the CDR3 is 15 residues. The CDR3 DNA sequence: TGTGCCAGCTCACGAAGTCCTGGAGAGAACACTGAAGCTTTCTTT. Translated: CASSRSPGENTEAFF.

The V and J genes are TRBV4-3 and TRBJ1-1; 7 bases fit TRBD1. The CDR3 runs 15 residues. The germline gives CDR1 LGHNA, CDR2 YSLEER. V lost 2 bases, J lost 4 bases, and 7 bases stayed unmatched. CDR3 in DNA: TGCGCCAGCAGCCAACGAGGACAGGCTGGCACTGAAGCTTTCTTT. Protein: CASSQRGQAGTEAFF.

The CDR3 DNA sequence: TGTGCCAGCAGCCCGCGGGACAGGGGTAGGGCTGAAGCTTTCTTT. It encodes CASSPRDRGRAEAFF. This rearrangement joins TRBV7-3 to TRBJ1-1; 10 positions agree with TRBD1. Germline loops: CDR1 SGHTA, CDR2 FQGTGA. The V and J ends lost 5 bases and 6 bases, in that order; junction bases with no gene match: 9. The CDR3 sequence is 15 residues long.

The CDR3 DNA sequence: TGCGCCAGCAGTGCAGCCTCTAGCGGCGTTTACAATGAGCAGTTCTTC. Translated, it gives CASSAASSGVYNEQFF. The J gene is TRBJ2-1, the V gene TRBV4-1, with 7 bases that match TRBD2. Germline V gives CDR1 MGHRA, CDR2 YSYEKL. This CDR3 is built from 16 residues. Trimming cost V 6 bases and J 4 bases; bases outside gene matches: 12.

The sample holds one count of this clone. DNA of the CDR3: TGTGCCTGGAGCAGGGGGCGCGGGGATGGCTACACCTTC. Protein: CAWSRGRGDGYTF. The V call is TRBV30, the J call TRBJ1-2, with TRBD1 matching over 8 bases. The trim removed 3 bases at V and 6 bases at J, leaving 6 bases unmatched. CDR1 and CDR2 (germline): GTSNPN, SVGIG (reference sequence). This CDR3 contains 13 residues.

The chain couples TRBV3-1 (or the pseudogene TRBV3-2) to TRBJ2-1; D ambiguous. Trimming took off 1 base at V and 10 bases at J, with 17 bases between the two ends. Germline V lookup: CDR1 LGHDT, CDR2 YNNKEL (reference sequence). This CDR3 spans 15 amino acids. In DNA form, the CDR3 reads TGTGCCAGCAGCCAAGGTTGGCTGACGGTCAGGGAGCAGTTCTTC. Protein sequence: CASSQGWLTVREQFF.

V usage is TRBV6-6 and J usage is TRBJ2-7; D gene unclear. This CDR3 is built from 13 residues. With 5 bases removed from V and 3 bases from J, the gap between germline ends came to 11 bases. CDR1 and CDR2 from the germline V gene are MNHNY and SVGAGI (reference sequence). The CDR3 protein is CASSTVTGYEQYF. In nucleotides, the CDR3 is TGTGCCAGCAGTACCGTTACCGGCTACGAGCAGTACTTC.

V and J are TRBV7-6 and TRBJ2-7; TRBD1 agrees at 11 bases. CDR3 length: 15 residues. Trimming removed 1 base from V and 13 bases from J; junction bases left unmatched: 12. Per the germline V gene, CDR1 is SGHVS and CDR2 is FNYEAQ. In DNA form, the CDR3 reads TGTGCCAGCAGCTTAGGTTGGACAGGGGGCGCGTTTCTATACTTC. Translating it yields CASSLGWTGGAFLYF.

This clone was counted only a few times. This sequence joins TRBV7-9 and TRBJ1-1; D uncertain. From germline, CDR1 is SEHNR and CDR2 FQNEAQ (reference sequence). CDR3 length: 12 amino acids. The V end lost 4 bases, the J end lost 6 bases, and 9 bases lay between the germline ends. The CDR3 loop is CASSSLTAEAFF. DNA for the CDR3: TGTGCCAGCAGCTCACTGACTGCTGAAGCTTTCTTT.

The rearrangement links TRBV7-2 to TRBJ2-7; TRBD1 is a possible D gene (6 bases). The V and J ends lost 11 bases and 1 base respectively, with 18 bases between them. Germline CDR1 SGHTA, CDR2 FQGNSA. The CDR3 covers 14 residues. The CDR3 DNA is TGTGCCGGCACCGTGGGGCAGGGGTCCTACGAGCAGTACTTC. It yields the protein CAGTVGQGSYEQYF. Variable domain in full (rest from reference TRBV7-2 and TRBJ2-7): GAGVSQSPSNKVTEKGKDVELRCDPISGHTALYWYRQSLGQGLEFLIYFQGNSAPDKSGLPSDRFSAERTGGSVSTLTIQRTQQEDSAVYLCAGTVGQGSYEQYFGPGTRLTVT.

The genes are TRBV12-5 and TRBJ2-7, with TRBD2 identical over 10 bases. CDR3 length equals 16 residues. Looked up from germline, CDR1 is LGHNT and CDR2 is FRNRAP. Losses at the gene ends were 7 bases for V and 2 bases for J; bases not matched to a gene: 11. The CDR3 protein is CASATAASGRPYEQYF. CDR3 in DNA: TGTGCTAGTGCCACGGCGGCTAGCGGGAGACCCTACGAGCAGTACTTC. Based on the CDR3 plus reference TRBV12-5 and TRBJ2-7, the full variable domain is DARVTQTPRHKVTEMGQEVTMRCQPILGHNTVFWYRQTMMQGLELLAYFRNRAPLDDSGMPKDRFSAEMPDATLATLKIQPSEPRDSAVYFCASATAASGRPYEQYFGPGTRLTVT.

The chain joins TRBV2 to TRBJ2-7; 7 bases are a match to TRBD1. After removal of 2 bases from V and 2 bases from J, the junction contained 6 bases not matched to a gene. The CDR3 length is 15 residues. Germline assignment: CDR1 SNHLY and CDR2 FYNNEI. CDR3 sequence: CASSERQGVTYEQYF. Written as DNA, the CDR3 is TGTGCCAGCAGTGAACGGCAGGGGGTCACCTACGAGCAGTACTTC.

V and J are TRBV12-2 and TRBJ2-5; the D segment call TRBD2 is taken from the table without a DNA check. TRBV12-2 is labeled a pseudogene. The CDR3 sequence is 17 residues long. The CDR3 loop is CASRLENTSGVQETQYF. CDR3 sequence (DNA): TGTGCAAGTCGCTTAGAGAATACTAGCGGGGTCCAAGAGACCCAGTACTTC.

The chain is built from TRBV5-1 and TRBJ2-3; 7 bases line up with TRBD1. Germline CDR1 SGHRS, CDR2 YFSETQ. Germline trimming cut 6 bases from V and 2 bases from J; bases unmatched to any gene: 6. The CDR3 spans 14 residues. The CDR3 loop reads CASTRDSYTDTQYF. The CDR3 DNA reads TGCGCCAGCACCCGGGACAGCTACACAGATACGCAGTATTTT. Variable domain in full (rest from reference TRBV5-1 and TRBJ2-3): KAGVTQTPRYLIKTRGQQVTLSCSPISGHRSVSWYQQTPGQGLQFLFEYFSETQRNKGNFPGRFSGRQFSNSRSEMNVSTLELGDSALYLCASTRDSYTDTQYFGPGTRLTVL.

This clone was counted a few times. V usage is TRBV4-3 and J usage is TRBJ2-7; 7 bases are a match to TRBD2. With 0 bases clipped from V and 3 bases from J, the junction kept 2 bases outside the gene matches. There are 14 residues in the CDR3. CDR1 and CDR2 from the germline V gene are LGHNA and YSLEER. In DNA, the CDR3 is TGCGCCAGCAGCCAAGATCGCGGGAGCTACGAGCAGTACTTC. This codes for CASSQDRGSYEQYF.

The chain links TRBV4-1 to TRBJ2-5; D not certain. The germline V and J ends were trimmed by 1 base and 2 bases, with 8 bases remaining between them. The CDR3 loop spans 14 amino acids. In germline, CDR1 is MGHRA, CDR2 YSYEKL. The CDR3 DNA reads as TGCGCCAGCAGCCAAGGGGCCAGACAAGAGACCCAGTACTTC. This sequence encodes CASSQGARQETQYF.

The chain uses TRBV6-2 or TRBV6-3 and TRBJ2-3, with D maybe TRBD2 (6 bases). CDR3 length equals 15 residues. The germline CDR1 and CDR2 sequences are MNHEY and SVGEGT. V lost 2 bases to trimming and J lost 6 bases, with 15 bases between them. CDR3 sequence reads: CASSYRGGFWDTQYF. The CDR3 nucleotides are TGTGCCAGCAGTTACCGTGGGGGGTTTTGGGATACGCAGTATTTT.

The gene calls are TRBV5-5 and TRBJ2-1; 8 bases are a match to TRBD1. The CDR3 totals 17 residues. V lost 4 bases, J lost 8 bases, and 17 bases stayed unmatched. The germline CDR1 and CDR2 sequences are SGHKS and YYEKEE (reference sequence). This chain's CDR3 is CASSDPRTGIGGHEQFF. The CDR3 nucleotides read TGTGCCAGCAGCGACCCACGGACAGGGATAGGGGGGCATGAGCAGTTCTTC.

V is TRBV3-1 (or the pseudogene TRBV3-2) and J is TRBJ2-7; D may be TRBD1 (6 bases). CDR1 is LGHDT and CDR2 is YNNKEL in the germline V gene (reference sequence). The CDR3 contains 13 residues. V was shortened by 1 base and J by 5 bases, with 9 bases between the two germline ends. For the CDR3, the DNA is TGTGCCAGCAGCCAAGCCAGGGGCCACGAGCAGTACTTC. Amino acids: CASSQARGHEQYF.

The J gene is TRBJ2-1, the V gene TRBV7-2; D ambiguous. The CDR3 spans 14 residues. Deletions cut 2 bases from V and 6 bases from J, with 11 bases between. The germline CDR1 and CDR2 sequences are SGHTA and FQGNSA. CDR3 loop: CASSLQPLINEQFF. CDR3 nucleotides: TGTGCCAGCAGCTTACAACCCCTAATCAATGAGCAGTTCTTC. The full variable domain, with the rest looked up from reference TRBV7-2 and TRBJ2-1, is GAGVSQSPSNKVTEKGKDVELRCDPISGHTALYWYRQSLGQGLEFLIYFQGNSAPDKSGLPSDRFSAERTGGSVSTLTIQRTQQEDSAVYLCASSLQPLINEQFFGPGTRLTVL.